The 26 T cell receptor beta chains listed next were all sequenced from one sample in a study of OX40 agonist ivuxolimab in advanced cancers. Using immunoSEQ multiplex PCR, the repertoire was profiled, and TCRdb retains in-frame clones only, with some absent. Seen here are more than 25,000 clones, around 90% observed once, and the top ten hold over 8%. Source: CD4+ or CD8+ T cells sorted from blood, taken in a trial of the OX40 agonist ivuxolimab. The receptors stem from an adult with an advanced solid tumor such as melanoma, head and neck, liver or kidney cancer.

The V call is TRBV4-1, the J call TRBJ1-2; 7 bases are shared with TRBD1. The germline V gene has CDR1 MGHRA and CDR2 YSYEKL. V shed 5 bases, J shed 4 bases, and the junction held 7 bases outside the gene matches. This CDR3 is built from 14 residues. The CDR3 DNA follows: TGCGCCAGCAGCGAAACCGGGACAGTCTATGGCTACACCTTC. Translating it yields CASSETGTVYGYTF.

The chain employs TRBV5-1 and TRBJ2-7; 12 positions match TRBD2. The CDR3 contains 15 residues. The trim removed 4 bases at V and 4 bases at J, leaving 6 bases unmatched. Germline CDR1 and CDR2: SGHRS and YFSETQ. The CDR3 spells CASSPWTSGNYEQYF. The CDR3 nucleotides read TGCGCCAGCAGCCCCTGGACTAGCGGGAATTACGAGCAGTACTTC.

In its sample, this clone was seen once. The chain employs TRBV4-3 and TRBJ1-1; D not certain. This CDR3 spans 16 amino acids. Germline V CDR1 and CDR2: LGHNA, YSLEER. V was clipped by 0 bases and J by 0 bases, with 11 bases between them. The CDR3 spells CASSQDPNGLNTEAFF. The CDR3 DNA reads TGCGCCAGCAGCCAAGATCCTAACGGACTGAACACTGAAGCTTTCTTT.

The gene calls are TRBV7-6 and TRBJ1-3, with D possibly TRBD1 on 5 matching bases. Germline V gene data show CDR1 as SGHVS and CDR2 as FNYEAQ. CDR3 size: 16 residues. V was trimmed by 7 bases and J by 1 base, leaving 17 bases between them. The CDR3 reads CASTYDTGVSGNTIYF. CDR3 in DNA: TGTGCCAGCACCTACGATACGGGGGTTTCTGGAAACACCATATATTTT.

The CDR3 DNA is TGTGCCAGCAGAGACAGGGGGTATGGCACAGATACGCAGTATTTT. Translation gives CASRDRGYGTDTQYF. The chain recombines TRBV6-1 with TRBJ2-3; TRBD1 matches at 9 bases. This CDR3 region has 15 residues. The germline CDR1 and CDR2 sequences are MNHNS and SASEGT. The V segment lost 6 bases and the J segment 1 base; nucleotides outside the gene matches: 5.

This chain joins TRBV7-6 and TRBJ2-1; 8 nucleotides align to TRBD2. CDR3 length: 15 residues. Looked up from germline, CDR1 is SGHVS and CDR2 is FNYEAQ. V lost 2 bases to trimming and J lost 4 bases; unmatched junction nucleotides: 4. The CDR3: CASSLSSGSYNEQFF. In DNA, the CDR3 is TGTGCCAGCAGCTTATCCAGCGGGAGTTACAATGAGCAGTTCTTC.

This chain connects TRBV7-9 to TRBJ2-2; D is unclear. Germline V CDR1 and CDR2: SEHNR, FQNEAQ (reference sequence). V gave up 4 bases and J gave up 6 bases, with 0 bases separating them. The CDR3 has 10 residues. CDR3 region: CASSSGELFF. CDR3 nucleotide sequence: TGTGCCAGCAGCTCCGGGGAGCTGTTTTTT. The full variable domain, its missing parts supplied by reference TRBV7-9 and TRBJ2-2, is DTGVSQNPRHKITKRGQNVTFRCDPISEHNRLYWYRQTLGQGPEFLTYFQNEAQLEKSRLLSDRFSAERPKGSFSTLEIQRTEQGDSAMYLCASSSGELFFGEGSRLTVL.

V gene TRBV5-1 combines with J gene TRBJ1-5; D is undetermined. CDR3 length: 15 amino acids. CDR1 and CDR2 from the germline V gene are SGHRS and YFSETQ. The ends were cut back, 2 bases at V and 0 bases at J, with 9 bases in the middle. Written as DNA, the CDR3 is TGCGCCAGCAGCTTTGTGACACCTAGCAATCAGCCCCAGCATTTT. Translating it yields CASSFVTPSNQPQHF.

The chain employs TRBV6-1 and TRBJ2-1; 8 bases are a match to TRBD1. The CDR3 has 15 residues. Germline lookup yields CDR1 MNHNS and CDR2 SASEGT. Unmatched junction bases numbered 8, after V lost 4 bases and J lost 6 bases. The DNA for the CDR3 is TGTGCCAGCAGTGGGACGGACAGGGAGAGCAATGAGCAGTTCTTC. It specifies CASSGTDRESNEQFF.

V gene TRBV11-1 combines with J gene TRBJ1-2; D is ambiguous. The CDR3 length is 13 residues. The germline V gene has CDR1 SGHAT and CDR2 FQDESV (reference sequence). V lost 5 bases to trimming and J lost 2 bases, with 9 bases between them. In DNA form, the CDR3 reads TGTGCCAGCAGCCGGGGAACCAACTATGGCTACACCTTC. This translates into CASSRGTNYGYTF.

The gene calls are TRBV7-2 and TRBJ2-1; tentatively, D is TRBD1 or TRBD2 (5 bases each). Germline CDR1 and CDR2: SGHTA and FQGNSA. V was shortened by 2 bases and J by 4 bases, with 15 bases between the two germline ends. The CDR3 length is 16 residues. CDR3 sequence reads: CASSLREGLHYNEQFF. The CDR3 nucleotides read TGTGCCAGCAGCTTACGTGAGGGGCTACATTACAATGAGCAGTTCTTC.

V and J are TRBV5-8 and TRBJ2-7; D unresolved. V lost 0 bases to trimming and J lost 4 bases, with 11 bases between them. The CDR3 runs 14 residues. The germline CDR1 and CDR2 sequences are SGHTS and YDEGEE. CDR3 amino acids: CASSLAVDTYEQYF. The CDR3 DNA reads as TGTGCCAGCAGCTTGGCGGTAGACACTTACGAGCAGTACTTC.

This clone was seen only once. This rearrangement joins TRBV5-5 to TRBJ2-5; tentatively, D is TRBD2 (5 bases). CDR1 is SGHKS, CDR2 YYEKEE, per germline (reference sequence). The CDR3 is made up of 15 amino acids. V was clipped by 0 bases and J by 0 bases, with 9 bases between them. The CDR3 region is CASSLGGRDQETQYF. CDR3 nucleotides: TGTGCCAGCAGCTTGGGAGGGCGGGACCAAGAGACCCAGTACTTC.

The V gene is TRBV6-5, the J gene TRBJ1-5; possibly TRBD1 for D (5 bases). The CDR3 contains 15 residues. Germline-derived CDR1 and CDR2 are MNHEY and SVGAGI. Trimming left V 8 bases short and J 4 bases short, with 18 bases between. This chain's CDR3 is CASSQRDAFNQPQHF. The CDR3 DNA sequence: TGTGCCAGCTCTCAGCGGGACGCCTTTAATCAGCCCCAGCATTTT.

The CDR3 region has the DNA TGTGCCAGCAGCTTAGACGTCAGGGCACCCCTCCACTTT. This translates into CASSLDVRAPLHF. The chain couples TRBV7-9 to TRBJ1-6; D might be TRBD1 (5 bases). The CDR3 is 13 amino acids. Trimming took 1 base from V and 11 from J, leaving 9 bases between them. CDR1 and CDR2 from the germline V gene are SEHNR and FQNEAQ (reference sequence).

V gene TRBV15 combines with J gene TRBJ2-1, with TRBD1 matching 7 bases. CDR1 is LNHNV, CDR2 YYDKDF, per germline (reference sequence). The junction had 5 bases not matched to a gene; V was cut back by 1 base and J by 2 bases. The CDR3 loop spans 16 amino acids. The CDR3: CATSRGRQGPYNEQFF. The DNA for the CDR3 is TGTGCCACCAGCAGAGGGAGACAGGGCCCCTACAATGAGCAGTTCTTC.

The chain links TRBV7-2 to TRBJ1-3, with unresolved D. The CDR3 contains 15 residues. Germline CDR1 SGHTA, CDR2 FQGNSA. The V and J ends lost 3 bases and 0 bases respectively, with 9 bases between them. DNA for the CDR3: TGTGCCAGCAGCTTCTTGTATGGCTCTGGAAACACCATATATTTT. It translates to CASSFLYGSGNTIYF.

V is TRBV9 and J is TRBJ2-2, with D uncertain. V lost 6 bases and J 0 bases, leaving 3 bases between the germline ends. The CDR3 consists of 12 residues. Germline V CDR1 and CDR2: SGDLS, YYNGEE. In DNA form, the CDR3 reads TGTGCCAGCATGGCGAACACCGGGGAGCTGTTTTTT. This translates into CASMANTGELFF.

The chain has TRBV10-3 and TRBJ2-1; TRBD2 matches at 13 bases. The CDR3 loop spans 17 amino acids. Germline V CDR1 and CDR2: ENHRY, SYGVKD. V shed 2 bases, J shed 7 bases, and the junction held 8 bases outside the gene matches. The CDR3 sequence is CAISETSGGAGRNEQFF. For the CDR3, the DNA is TGTGCCATCAGTGAGACTAGCGGGGGGGCCGGGCGGAATGAGCAGTTCTTC.

The chain recombines TRBV19 with TRBJ2-3; no clear D gene. Trimming shortened V by 2 bases and J by 5 bases, and 23 bases separated the two germline ends. This CDR3 contains 18 residues. Germline CDR1 and CDR2: LNHDA and SQIVND (reference sequence). The CDR3 region is CASSILGNRERSRDTQYF. CDR3 DNA sequence: TGTGCCAGTAGTATATTAGGAAATAGGGAAAGGTCACGAGATACGCAGTATTTT.

On this clone: Other DNA sequences in the sample encode the same CDR3. V and J are TRBV7-7 and TRBJ2-3, with 7 nucleotides matching TRBD1. The trim removed 1 base at V and 1 base at J, leaving 5 bases unmatched. The CDR3 length is 16 residues. CDR1 is SSHAT and CDR2 is FNYEAQ in the germline V gene (reference sequence). CDR3 loop: CASSLGRGFGTDTQYF. In DNA form, the CDR3 reads TGTGCCAGCAGCTTAGGCAGGGGGTTCGGCACAGATACGCAGTATTTT.

The J gene is TRBJ1-4, the V gene TRBV27, with D hard to call. Trimming pared 3 bases from V and 0 bases from J, leaving 11 bases between. Germline assignment: CDR1 MNHEY and CDR2 SMNVEV (reference sequence). The CDR3 totals 16 residues. Here the CDR3 DNA reads TGTGCCAGCAGTTTTGGGCGGATTGCAACTAATGAAAAACTGTTTTTT. Its translation: CASSFGRIATNEKLFF.

The genes are TRBV11-3 and TRBJ2-7; D remains ambiguous. The germline V and J ends were trimmed by 5 bases and 4 bases, with 12 bases remaining between them. Looked up from germline, CDR1 is SGHNT and CDR2 is YENEEA. The CDR3 totals 13 residues. In nucleotides, the CDR3 is TGTGCCAGCAGCCCAACGGACGGATACGAGCAGTACTTC. Encoded protein: CASSPTDGYEQYF.

The chain joins TRBV5-4 to TRBJ1-1; D not certain. The CDR3 extends over 14 amino acids. CDR1 is SGHNT and CDR2 is YYREEE in the germline V gene (reference sequence). Trimming stripped 3 bases from V and 6 bases from J, with 15 bases between. The CDR3 DNA reads as TGTGCCAGCAGCTCACTAGGGATTGTCTCTGAAGCTTTCTTT. Translation: CASSSLGIVSEAFF.

The chain carries TRBV19 and TRBJ1-1; the D is unclear. V lost 5 bases and J 4 bases, leaving 11 bases between the germline ends. The CDR3 has 13 amino acids. The germline V gene has CDR1 LNHDA and CDR2 SQIVND (reference sequence). CDR3 loop: CASSLVGFTEAFF. CDR3 DNA sequence: TGTGCCAGTAGTCTGGTGGGATTCACTGAAGCTTTCTTT.

This clone was seen a single time. CDR3 bases: TGTGCCAGCAGCTTGGGTGTGACAGGGGTGGGAGAGACCCAGTACTTC. Translating gives CASSLGVTGVGETQYF. The chain carries TRBV5-4 and TRBJ2-5; 8 bases map to TRBD1. The ends lost 0 bases at V and 4 bases at J; junction bases unmatched: 8. Germline V CDR1 and CDR2: SGHNT, YYREEE (reference sequence). The CDR3 contains 16 residues.